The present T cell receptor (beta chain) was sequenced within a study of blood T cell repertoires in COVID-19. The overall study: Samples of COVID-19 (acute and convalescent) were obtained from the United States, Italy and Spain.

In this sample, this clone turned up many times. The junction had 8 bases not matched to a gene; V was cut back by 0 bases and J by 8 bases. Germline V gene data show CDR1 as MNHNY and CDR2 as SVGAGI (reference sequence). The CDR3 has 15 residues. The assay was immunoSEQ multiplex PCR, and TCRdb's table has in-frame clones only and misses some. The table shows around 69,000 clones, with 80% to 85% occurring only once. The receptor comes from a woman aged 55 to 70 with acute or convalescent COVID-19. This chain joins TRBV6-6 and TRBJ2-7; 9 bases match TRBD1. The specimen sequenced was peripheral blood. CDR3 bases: TGTGCCAGCAGTTACTCGGGTCGGACAGGGGAGAAGCAGTACTTC. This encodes CASSYSGRTGEKQYF.